This T cell receptor (beta chain) was profiled in a study of T cell responses to AZD1222 COVID-19 vaccine. As for this clone: Its antigen is not known.

Second-dose groups at about 4 or about 12 weeks were pooled. The CDR3 covers 13 residues. Germline CDR1 MNHEY, CDR2 SVGAGI. Trimming cost V 6 bases and J 4 bases, with 12 bases left between them. Method: immunoSEQ multiplex PCR; TCRdb's copy keeps in-frame clones and lacks some. The table lists around 140,000 clones, approximately 91% of them singletons, with 3.8% in the top ten. Findings and caveats of the study: Sampling captured repertoires only after the peak T cell response.

This TCR was recovered from an adult who received the AZD1222 COVID-19 vaccine. The chain recombines TRBV6-5 with TRBJ1-2; tentatively, D is TRBD1 (5 bases). The specimen comprised peripheral blood, sampled 28 days after the second AZD1222 dose. CDR3 sequence reads: CASREEGSYGYTF. CDR3 nucleotide sequence: TGTGCCAGCAGGGAGGAGGGGAGCTATGGCTACACCTTC.